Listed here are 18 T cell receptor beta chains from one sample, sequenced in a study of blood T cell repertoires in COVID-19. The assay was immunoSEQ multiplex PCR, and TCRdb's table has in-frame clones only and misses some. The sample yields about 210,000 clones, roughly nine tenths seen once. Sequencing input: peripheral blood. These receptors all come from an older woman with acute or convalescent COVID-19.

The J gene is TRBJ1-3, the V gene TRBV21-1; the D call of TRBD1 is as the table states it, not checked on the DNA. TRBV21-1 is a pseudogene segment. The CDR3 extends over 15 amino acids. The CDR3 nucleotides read TGTGCCAGCAGCAAAGAGAAGGGGCGCAGAAACACCATATATTTT. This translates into CASSKEKGRRNTIYF.

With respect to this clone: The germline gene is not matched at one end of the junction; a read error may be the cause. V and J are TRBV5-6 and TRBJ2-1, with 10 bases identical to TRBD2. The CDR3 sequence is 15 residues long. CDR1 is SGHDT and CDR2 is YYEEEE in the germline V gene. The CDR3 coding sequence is TGTGCCAGCAGCTTGACAGGACTAGCGGTCCCACGGTGGATCTTC. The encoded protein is CASSLTGLAVPRWIF.

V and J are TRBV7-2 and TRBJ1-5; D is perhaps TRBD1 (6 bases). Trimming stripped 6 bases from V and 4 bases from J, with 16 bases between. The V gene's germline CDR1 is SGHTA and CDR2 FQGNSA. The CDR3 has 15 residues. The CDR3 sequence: CASSFRDNNNQPQHF. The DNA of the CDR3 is TGTGCCAGCAGTTTCCGGGACAACAATAATCAGCCCCAGCATTTT.

The CDR3 reads CASSGSQGYGGYTF. In DNA form, the CDR3 reads TGTGCCAGTAGCGGATCACAGGGGTACGGTGGCTACACCTTC. This sequence joins TRBV19 and TRBJ1-2; the match to TRBD1 covers 7 bases. The CDR3 is 14 residues long. The ends lost 6 bases at V and 7 bases at J; junction bases unmatched: 11. CDR1 is LNHDA, CDR2 SQIVND, per germline (reference sequence).

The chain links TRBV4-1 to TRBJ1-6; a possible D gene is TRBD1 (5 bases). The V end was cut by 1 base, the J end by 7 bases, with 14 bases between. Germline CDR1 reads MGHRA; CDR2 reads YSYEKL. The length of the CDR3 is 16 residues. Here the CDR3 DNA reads TGCGCCAGCAGCCAAGTCCAGGGCGAATTAAATTCACCCCTCCACTTT. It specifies CASSQVQGELNSPLHF.

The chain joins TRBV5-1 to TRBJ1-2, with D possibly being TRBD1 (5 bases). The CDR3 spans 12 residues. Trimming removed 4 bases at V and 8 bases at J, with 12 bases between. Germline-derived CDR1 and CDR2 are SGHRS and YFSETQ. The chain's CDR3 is CASSPGEGGYTF. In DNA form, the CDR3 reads TGCGCCAGCAGCCCCGGGGAGGGGGGCTACACCTTC.

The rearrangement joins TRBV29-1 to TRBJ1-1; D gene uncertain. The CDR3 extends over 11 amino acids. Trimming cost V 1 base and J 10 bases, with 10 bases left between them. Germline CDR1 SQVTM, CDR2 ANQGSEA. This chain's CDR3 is CSVEVGRTAFF. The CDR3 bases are TGCAGCGTTGAAGTCGGGAGGACAGCTTTCTTT. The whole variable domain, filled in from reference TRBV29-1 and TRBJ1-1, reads SAVISQKPSRDICQRGTSLTIQCQVDSQVTMMFWYRQQPGQSLTLIATANQGSEATYESGFVIDKFPISRPNLTFSTLTVSNMSPEDSSIYLCSVEVGRTAFFGQGTRLTVV.

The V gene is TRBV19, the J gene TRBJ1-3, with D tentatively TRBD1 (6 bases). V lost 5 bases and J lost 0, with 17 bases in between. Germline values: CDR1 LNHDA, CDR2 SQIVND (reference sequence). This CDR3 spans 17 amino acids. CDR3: CASSRQGKISSGNTIYF. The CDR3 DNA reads TGTGCCAGTAGTCGTCAGGGGAAAATTTCCTCTGGAAACACCATATATTTT.

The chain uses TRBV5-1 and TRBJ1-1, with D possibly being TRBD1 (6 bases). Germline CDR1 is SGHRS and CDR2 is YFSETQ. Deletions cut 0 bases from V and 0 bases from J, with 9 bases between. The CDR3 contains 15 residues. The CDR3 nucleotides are TGCGCCAGCAGCTTGGGGACAGCTATGAACACTGAAGCTTTCTTT. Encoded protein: CASSLGTAMNTEAFF.

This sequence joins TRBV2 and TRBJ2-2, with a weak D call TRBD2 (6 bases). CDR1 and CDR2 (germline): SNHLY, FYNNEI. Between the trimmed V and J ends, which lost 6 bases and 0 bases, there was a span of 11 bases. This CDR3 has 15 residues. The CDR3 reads CASRARDSNTGELFF. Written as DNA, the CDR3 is TGTGCCAGCAGAGCCCGGGACTCGAACACCGGGGAGCTGTTTTTT.

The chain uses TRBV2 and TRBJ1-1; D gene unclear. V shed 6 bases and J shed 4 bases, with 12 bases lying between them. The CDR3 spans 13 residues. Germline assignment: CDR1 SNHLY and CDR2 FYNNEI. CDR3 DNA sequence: TGTGCCAGCAGGAGGGAAGGTCCCACTGAAGCTTTCTTT. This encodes CASRREGPTEAFF.

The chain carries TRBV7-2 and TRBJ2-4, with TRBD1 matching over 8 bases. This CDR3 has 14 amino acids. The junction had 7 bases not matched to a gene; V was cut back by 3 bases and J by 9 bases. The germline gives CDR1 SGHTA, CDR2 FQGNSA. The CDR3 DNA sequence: TGTGCCAGCAGCTTCCGCGGACAGGGAAGCATTCAGTACTTC. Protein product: CASSFRGQGSIQYF.

CDR3 amino acids: CASSENANSPLHF. As DNA, the CDR3 is TGTGCCAGCAGTGAGAACGCGAATTCACCCCTCCACTTT. The chain is built from TRBV2 and TRBJ1-6; D is unclear. The V gene lost 3 bases and the J gene lost 7 bases, with 7 bases spanning the gap. The CDR3 contains 13 residues. Germline CDR1 is SNHLY and CDR2 is FYNNEI.

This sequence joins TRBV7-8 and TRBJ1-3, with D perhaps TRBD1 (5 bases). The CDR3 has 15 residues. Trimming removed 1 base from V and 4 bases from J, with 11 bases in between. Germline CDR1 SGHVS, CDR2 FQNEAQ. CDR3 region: CASSLVLGQGNTIYF. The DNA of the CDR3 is TGTGCCAGCAGCTTAGTTCTGGGGCAAGGAAACACCATATATTTT.

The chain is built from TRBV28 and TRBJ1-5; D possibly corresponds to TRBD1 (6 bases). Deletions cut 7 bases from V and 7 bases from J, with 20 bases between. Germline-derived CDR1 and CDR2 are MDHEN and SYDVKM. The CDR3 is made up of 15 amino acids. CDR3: CASIHGGGVEQPQHF. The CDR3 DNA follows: TGTGCCAGCATCCACGGGGGGGGCGTGGAACAGCCCCAGCATTTT.

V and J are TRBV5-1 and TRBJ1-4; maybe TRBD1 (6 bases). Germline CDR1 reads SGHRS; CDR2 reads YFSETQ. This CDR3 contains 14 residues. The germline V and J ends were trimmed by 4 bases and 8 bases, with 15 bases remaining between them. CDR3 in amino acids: CASSVQGVREKLFF. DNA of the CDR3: TGCGCCAGCAGCGTACAGGGAGTCCGAGAAAAACTGTTTTTT.

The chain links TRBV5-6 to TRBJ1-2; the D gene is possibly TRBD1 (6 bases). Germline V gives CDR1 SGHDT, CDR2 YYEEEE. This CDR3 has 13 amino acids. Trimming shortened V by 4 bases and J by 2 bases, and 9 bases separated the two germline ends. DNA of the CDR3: TGTGCCAGCAGCCGAGGACAGAACTATGGCTACACCTTC. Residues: CASSRGQNYGYTF.

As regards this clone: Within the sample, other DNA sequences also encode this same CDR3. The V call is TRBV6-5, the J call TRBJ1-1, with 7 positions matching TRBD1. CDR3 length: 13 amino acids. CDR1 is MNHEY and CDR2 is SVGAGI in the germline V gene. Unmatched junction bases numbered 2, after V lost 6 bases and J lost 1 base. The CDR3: CASRGQRNTEAFF. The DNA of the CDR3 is TGTGCCAGCAGGGGACAGAGGAACACTGAAGCTTTCTTT.